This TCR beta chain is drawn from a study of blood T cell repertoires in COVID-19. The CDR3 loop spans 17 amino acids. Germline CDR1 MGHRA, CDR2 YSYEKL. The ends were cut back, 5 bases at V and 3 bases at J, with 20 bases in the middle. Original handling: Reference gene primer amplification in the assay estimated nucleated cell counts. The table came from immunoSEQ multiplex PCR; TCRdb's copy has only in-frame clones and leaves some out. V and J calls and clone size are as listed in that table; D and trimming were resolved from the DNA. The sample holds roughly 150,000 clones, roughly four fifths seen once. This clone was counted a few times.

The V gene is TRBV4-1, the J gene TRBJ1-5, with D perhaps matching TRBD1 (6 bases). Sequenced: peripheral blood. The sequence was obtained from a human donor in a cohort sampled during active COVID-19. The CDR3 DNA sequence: TGCGCCAGCAGCGACCCGGCAGGGGCTGTGGACAATCAGCCCCAGCATTTT. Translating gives CASSDPAGAVDNQPQHF.